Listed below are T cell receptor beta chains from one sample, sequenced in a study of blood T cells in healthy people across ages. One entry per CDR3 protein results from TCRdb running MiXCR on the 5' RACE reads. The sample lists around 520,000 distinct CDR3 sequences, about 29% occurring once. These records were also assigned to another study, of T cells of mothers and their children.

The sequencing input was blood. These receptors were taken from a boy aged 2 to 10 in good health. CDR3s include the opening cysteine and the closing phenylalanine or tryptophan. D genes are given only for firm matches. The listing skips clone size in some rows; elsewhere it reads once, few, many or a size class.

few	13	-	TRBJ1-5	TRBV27	CASSRGPHQPQHF	TGTGCCAGCAGCCGGGGGCCCCATCAGCCCCAGCATTTT
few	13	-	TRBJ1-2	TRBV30	CAARGSRVYGYTF	TGTGCCGCTAGAGGTAGTCGGGTCTATGGCTACACCTTC
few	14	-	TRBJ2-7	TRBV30	CAWTEGFPSYEQYF	TGTGCCTGGACAGAGGGCTTCCCCTCCTACGAGCAGTACTTC
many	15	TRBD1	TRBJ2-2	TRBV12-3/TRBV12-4	CASSLGTGDTGELFF	TGTGCCAGCAGTTTAGGGACAGGGGACACCGGGGAGCTGTTTTTT
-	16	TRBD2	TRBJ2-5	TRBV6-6	CASSLQPGLQQETQYF	TGTGCCAGCAGTCTTCAACCGGGACTACAGCAAGAGACCCAGTACTTC
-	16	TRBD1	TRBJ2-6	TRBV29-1	CSVEAPTGIGANVLTF	TGCAGCGTTGAAGCCCCGACAGGGATTGGGGCCAACGTCCTGACTTTC
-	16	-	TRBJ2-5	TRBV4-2	CASSPGGPRGQETQYF	TGTGCCAGCAGCCCGGGGGGCCCGAGAGGCCAAGAGACCCAGTACTTC
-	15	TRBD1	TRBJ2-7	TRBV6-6	CASSYSQDRWYEQYF	TGTGCCAGCAGTTACTCCCAGGACAGGTGGTACGAGCAGTACTTC
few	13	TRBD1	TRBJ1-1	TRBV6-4	CASSNDRGTEAFF	TGTGCCAGCAGTAATGACAGGGGCACTGAAGCTTTCTTT
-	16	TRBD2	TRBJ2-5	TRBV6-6	CASSATTSGRAGEQYF	TGTGCCAGCAGCGCGACTACTAGCGGGAGGGCCGGTGAGCAGTACTTC
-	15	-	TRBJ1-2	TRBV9	CASSGRGPTRYGYTF	TGTGCCAGCAGCGGAAGAGGTCCCACACGCTATGGCTACACCTTC
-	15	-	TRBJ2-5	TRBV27	CASSLSAGQRETQYF	TGTGCCAGCAGTTTATCAGCCGGACAGAGAGAGACCCAGTACTTC
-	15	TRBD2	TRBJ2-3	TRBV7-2	CASSRLAGGADTQYF	TGTGCCAGCAGTAGACTAGCGGGAGGAGCAGATACGCAGTATTTT
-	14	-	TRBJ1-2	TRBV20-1	CSAGSPGRNYGYTF	TGCAGTGCTGGCTCGCCGGGCAGGAACTATGGCTACACCTTC
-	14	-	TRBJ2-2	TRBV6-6	CASNPTRNTGELFF	TGTGCCAGCAACCCAACACGAAACACCGGGGAGCTGTTTTTT
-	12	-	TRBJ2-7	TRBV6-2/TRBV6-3	CASSYPRDEQYF	TGTGCCAGCAGTTACCCGCGGGATGAGCAGTACTTC
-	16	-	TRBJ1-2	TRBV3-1	CASSPPSGGPNYGYTF	TGTGCCAGCAGCCCCCCCAGCGGGGGGCCTAACTATGGCTACACCTTC
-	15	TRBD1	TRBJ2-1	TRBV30	CAWSVKTGGFDEQFF	TGTGCCTGGAGTGTAAAGACAGGGGGCTTCGATGAGCAGTTCTTC